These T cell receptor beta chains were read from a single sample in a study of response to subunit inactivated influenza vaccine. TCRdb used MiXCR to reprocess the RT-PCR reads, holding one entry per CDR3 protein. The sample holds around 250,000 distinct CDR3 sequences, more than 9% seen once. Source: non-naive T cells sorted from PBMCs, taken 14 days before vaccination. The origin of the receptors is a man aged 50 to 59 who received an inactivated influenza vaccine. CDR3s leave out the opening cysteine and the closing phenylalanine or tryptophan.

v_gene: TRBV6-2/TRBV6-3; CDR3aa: ASSYSQNQPQH
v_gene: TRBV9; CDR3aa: ASSVDPNGYEQY
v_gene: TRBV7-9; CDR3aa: ASSPPYRSSGANVLT
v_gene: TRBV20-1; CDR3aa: SARNSRLASGRTDTQY
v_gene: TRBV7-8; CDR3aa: ASSSRPGQGSYEQY
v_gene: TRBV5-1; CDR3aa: ASSSSSGGAANEQF
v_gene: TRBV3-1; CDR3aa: ASSPPPTLGGF
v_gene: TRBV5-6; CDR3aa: ASSLPGQGLQETQY
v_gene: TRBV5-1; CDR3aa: ASSYDSNNSPLH
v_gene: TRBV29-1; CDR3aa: SAWTGGNEKLF
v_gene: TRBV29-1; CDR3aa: SVDRAGEETQY
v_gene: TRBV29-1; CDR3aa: SVEEWGGGADTQY
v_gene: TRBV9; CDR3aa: ASSVGGRAGEQF
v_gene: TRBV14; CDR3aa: ASSQDRTNEQY
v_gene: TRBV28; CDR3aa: ASSPGDRGEEY
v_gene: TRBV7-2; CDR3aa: ASSLMGALEQF
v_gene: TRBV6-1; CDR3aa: ASTRTRDPSYGYT
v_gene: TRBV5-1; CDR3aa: ASSLEGETQY
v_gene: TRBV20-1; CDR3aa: SARDSLAGDTQY
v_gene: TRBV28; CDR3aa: ASSLRRTVQY
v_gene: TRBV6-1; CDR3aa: ASSLRSTDTQY
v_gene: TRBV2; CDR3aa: ASPGAGGNEAF
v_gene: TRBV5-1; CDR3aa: ASRETGGSVRGYT
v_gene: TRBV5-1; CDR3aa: ASSLEGAYEQY
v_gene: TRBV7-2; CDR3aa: ASSLGRVKNSPLH
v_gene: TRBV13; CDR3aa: ASSLGDRVGRNEQF
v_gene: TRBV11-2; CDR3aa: ASSLVPGEQETQY
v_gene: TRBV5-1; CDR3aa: ASSSRQDTEAF
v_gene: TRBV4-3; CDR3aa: ASSQGTGAVAQH
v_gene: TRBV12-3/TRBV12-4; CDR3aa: ASSLVPGLAKNIQY
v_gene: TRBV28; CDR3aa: ASSLLSQPQH
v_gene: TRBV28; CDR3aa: ASSFGSKQF
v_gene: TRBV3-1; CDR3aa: ASSQTPRMLGGIQY
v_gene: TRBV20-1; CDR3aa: SARDPRGHLGNEQF
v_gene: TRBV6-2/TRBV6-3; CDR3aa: ASTGQGPGELF
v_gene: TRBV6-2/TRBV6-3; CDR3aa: ASSDRFEQY
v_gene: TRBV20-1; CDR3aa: SARGGGRGPQH
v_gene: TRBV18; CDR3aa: ASSPTQQGPHEQF
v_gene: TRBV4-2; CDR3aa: ASSREGSGGQETQY
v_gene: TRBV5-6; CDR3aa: ASSYGTSDEQY
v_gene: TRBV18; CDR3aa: ASSPARTGTNEQF
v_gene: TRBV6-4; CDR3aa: ASSLEAGMTETQY
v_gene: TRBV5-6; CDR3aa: ASSFGTGGPQH
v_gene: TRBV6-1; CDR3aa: ASSRDGKNNEQF
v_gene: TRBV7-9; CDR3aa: ASSSDRGLLAKNIQY